The following is a T cell receptor (beta chain) sequence with its context. Antigen specificity is unknown. The CDR3 is 13 residues long. Trimming took 1 base from V and 5 from J, leaving 8 bases between them. This sample's RNA came from whole unsorted tissue. Distant lung tissue was collected more than 3 cm away from the tumor edge. These data are taken from a study of tumor and adjacent non-tumor tissue in lung cancer. About the research overall: The patients, around 10 men and about 5 women, were about 31 to 76 with stage I to III disease. Each sample yielded 3.5 million to 4.5 million productive TCRbeta reads on average.

General study points: Compared with tumor, normal lung showed significantly lower TCR diversity. In normal lung, the top 100 clones were significantly more dominant than in tumor.

TCRbeta libraries were built with three rounds of nested PCR, modified from ARM-PCR. TCRdb ran MiXCR on the multiplex PCR reads and lists one entry per CDR3 protein. The repertoire has approximately 120,000 distinct CDR3 sequences, 62% of them found once; the top ten carry roughly 19%. This TCR was recovered from a man between 60 and 75 years old with non-small cell lung cancer. The source material was distant non-tumor lung tissue. The V and J genes are TRBV12-3 or TRBV12-4 and TRBJ1-2; TRBD1 is a possible D gene (5 bases). CDR3 nucleotides: TGTGCCAGCAGTTTAGGTCAGGGTTATGGCTACACCTTC. This sequence encodes CASSLGQGYGYTF.